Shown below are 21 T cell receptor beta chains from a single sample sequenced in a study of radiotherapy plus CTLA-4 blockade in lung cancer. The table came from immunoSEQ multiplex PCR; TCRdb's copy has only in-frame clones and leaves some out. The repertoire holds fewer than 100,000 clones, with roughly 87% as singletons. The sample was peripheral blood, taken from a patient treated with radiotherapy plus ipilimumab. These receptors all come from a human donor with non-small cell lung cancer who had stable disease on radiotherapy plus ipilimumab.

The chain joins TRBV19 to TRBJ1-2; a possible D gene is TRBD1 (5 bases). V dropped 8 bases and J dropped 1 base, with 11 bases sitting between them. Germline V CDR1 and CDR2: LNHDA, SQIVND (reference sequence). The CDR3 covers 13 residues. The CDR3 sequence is CASDSRLNYGYTF. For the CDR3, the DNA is TGTGCCAGTGACAGTCGGCTTAACTATGGCTACACCTTC.

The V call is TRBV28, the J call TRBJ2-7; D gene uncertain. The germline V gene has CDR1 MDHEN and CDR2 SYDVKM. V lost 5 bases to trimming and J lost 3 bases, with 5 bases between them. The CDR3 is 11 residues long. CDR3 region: CASSVDYEQYF. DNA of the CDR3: TGTGCCAGCAGTGTGGACTACGAGCAGTACTTC.

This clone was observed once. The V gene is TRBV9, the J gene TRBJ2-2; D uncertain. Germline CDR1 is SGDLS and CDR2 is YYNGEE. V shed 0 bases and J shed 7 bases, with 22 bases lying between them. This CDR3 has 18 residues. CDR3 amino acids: CASSVDRGPDVRDGELFF. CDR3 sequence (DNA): TGTGCCAGCAGCGTAGATCGTGGTCCTGACGTAAGGGACGGGGAGCTGTTTTTT.

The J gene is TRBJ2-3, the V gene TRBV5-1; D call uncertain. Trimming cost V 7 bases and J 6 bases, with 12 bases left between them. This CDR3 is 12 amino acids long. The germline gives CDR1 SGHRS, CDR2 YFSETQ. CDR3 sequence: CASRLYGDTQYF. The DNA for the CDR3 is TGCGCCAGCCGGCTGTATGGGGATACGCAGTATTTT. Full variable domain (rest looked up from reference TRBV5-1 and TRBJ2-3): KAGVTQTPRYLIKTRGQQVTLSCSPISGHRSVSWYQQTPGQGLQFLFEYFSETQRNKGNFPGRFSGRQFSNSRSEMNVSTLELGDSALYLCASRLYGDTQYFGPGTRLTVL.

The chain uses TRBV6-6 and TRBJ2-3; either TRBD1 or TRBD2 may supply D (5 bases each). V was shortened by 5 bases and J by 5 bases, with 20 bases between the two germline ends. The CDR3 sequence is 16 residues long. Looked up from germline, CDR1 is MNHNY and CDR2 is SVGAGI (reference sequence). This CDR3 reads CASSMGQLGLLDTQYF. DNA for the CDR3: TGTGCCAGCAGTATGGGGCAACTAGGCTTACTAGATACGCAGTATTTT.

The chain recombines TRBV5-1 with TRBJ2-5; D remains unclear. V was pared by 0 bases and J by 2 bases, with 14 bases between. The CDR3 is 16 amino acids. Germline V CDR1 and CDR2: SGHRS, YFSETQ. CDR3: CASSLASITRQETQYF. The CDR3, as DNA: TGCGCCAGCAGCTTGGCCTCTATTACAAGACAAGAGACCCAGTACTTC.

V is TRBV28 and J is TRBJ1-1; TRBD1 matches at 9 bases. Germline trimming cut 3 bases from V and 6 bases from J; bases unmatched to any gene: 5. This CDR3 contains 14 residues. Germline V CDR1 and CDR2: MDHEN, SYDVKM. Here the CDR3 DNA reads TGTGCCAGCAGTTTGTACAGGGGGCGTTCTGAAGCTTTCTTT. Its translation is CASSLYRGRSEAFF.

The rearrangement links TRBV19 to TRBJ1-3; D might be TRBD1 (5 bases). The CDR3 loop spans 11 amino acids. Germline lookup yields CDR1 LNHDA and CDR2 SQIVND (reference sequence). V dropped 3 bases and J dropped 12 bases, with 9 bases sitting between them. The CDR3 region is CASSIGTVIYF. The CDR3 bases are TGTGCCAGTAGTATCGGGACGGTCATATATTTT.

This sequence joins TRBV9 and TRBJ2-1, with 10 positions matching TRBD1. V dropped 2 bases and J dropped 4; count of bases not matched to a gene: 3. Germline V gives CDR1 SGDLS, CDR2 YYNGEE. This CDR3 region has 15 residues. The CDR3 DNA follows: TGTGCCAGCAGCGTTCGGGACAGGGGTTACAATGAGCAGTTCTTC. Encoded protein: CASSVRDRGYNEQFF.

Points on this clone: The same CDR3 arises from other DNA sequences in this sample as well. CDR3 sequence reads: CASSLYYEQYF. In nucleotides, the CDR3 is TGTGCCAGCAGCCTTTACTACGAGCAGTACTTC. The chain combines TRBV28 with TRBJ2-7; no clear D. The CDR3 has 11 amino acids. Germline CDR1 is MDHEN and CDR2 is SYDVKM. V lost 6 bases to trimming and J lost 3 bases, with 6 bases between them.

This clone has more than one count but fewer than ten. CDR3 DNA sequence: TGCGCCAGCAGTAAAGGGACAGTAAGCACAGATACGCAGTATTTT. It translates to CASSKGTVSTDTQYF. V usage is TRBV10-1 and J usage is TRBJ2-3; 7 nucleotides line up with TRBD1. The CDR3 consists of 15 residues. Germline assignment: CDR1 WNHNN and CDR2 SYGVQD (reference sequence). After removal of 5 bases from V and 0 bases from J, the junction contained 5 bases not matched to a gene.

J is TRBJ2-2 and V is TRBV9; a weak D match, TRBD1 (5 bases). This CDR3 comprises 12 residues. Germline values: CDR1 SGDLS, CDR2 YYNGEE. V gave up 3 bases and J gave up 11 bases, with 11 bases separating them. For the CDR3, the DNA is TGTGCCAGCAGCGGGCAGGGAAGAGAGCTGTTTTTT. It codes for CASSGQGRELFF.

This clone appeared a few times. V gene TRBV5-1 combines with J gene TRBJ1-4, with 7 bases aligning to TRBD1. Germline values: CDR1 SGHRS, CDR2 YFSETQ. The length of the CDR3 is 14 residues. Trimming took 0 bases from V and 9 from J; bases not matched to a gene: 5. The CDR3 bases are TGCGCCAGCAGCTTGGGTGCGACAGGGAAAAAACTGTTTTTT. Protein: CASSLGATGKKLFF. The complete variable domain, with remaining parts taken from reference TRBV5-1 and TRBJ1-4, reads KAGVTQTPRYLIKTRGQQVTLSCSPISGHRSVSWYQQTPGQGLQFLFEYFSETQRNKGNFPGRFSGRQFSNSRSEMNVSTLELGDSALYLCASSLGATGKKLFFGSGTQLSVL.

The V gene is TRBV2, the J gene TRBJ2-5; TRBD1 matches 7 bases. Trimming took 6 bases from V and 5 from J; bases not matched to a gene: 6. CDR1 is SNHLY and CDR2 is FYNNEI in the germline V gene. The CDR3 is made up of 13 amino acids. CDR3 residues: CASSRTGWETQYF. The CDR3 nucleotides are TGTGCCAGCAGCCGGACAGGATGGGAGACCCAGTACTTC.

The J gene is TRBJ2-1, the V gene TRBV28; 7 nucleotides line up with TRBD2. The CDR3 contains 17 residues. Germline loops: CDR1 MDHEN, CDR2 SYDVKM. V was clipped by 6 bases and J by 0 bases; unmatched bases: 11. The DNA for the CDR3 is TGTGCCAGCAGCAGGACGGGGGGTTTAAGCTCCTACAATGAGCAGTTCTTC. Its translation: CASSRTGGLSSYNEQFF. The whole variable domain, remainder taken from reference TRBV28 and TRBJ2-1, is DVKVTQSSRYLVKRTGEKVFLECVQDMDHENMFWYRQDPGLGLRLIYFSYDVKMKEKGDIPEGYSVSREKKERFSLILESASTNQTSMYLCASSRTGGLSSYNEQFFGPGTRLTVL.

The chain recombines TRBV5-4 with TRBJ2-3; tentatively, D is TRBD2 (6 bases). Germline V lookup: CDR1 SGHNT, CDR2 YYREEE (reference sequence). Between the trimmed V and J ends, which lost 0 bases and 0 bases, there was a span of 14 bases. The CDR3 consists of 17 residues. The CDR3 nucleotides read TGTGCCAGCAGCTTGGCGGGGTGGGGGACTAGCACAGATACGCAGTATTTT. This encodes CASSLAGWGTSTDTQYF.

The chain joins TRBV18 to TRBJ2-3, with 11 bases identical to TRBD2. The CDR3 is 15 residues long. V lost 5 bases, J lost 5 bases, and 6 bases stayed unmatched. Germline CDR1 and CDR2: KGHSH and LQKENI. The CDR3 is CASSGTSGSIDTQYF. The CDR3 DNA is TGTGCCAGCTCAGGAACTAGCGGGAGTATAGATACGCAGTATTTT.

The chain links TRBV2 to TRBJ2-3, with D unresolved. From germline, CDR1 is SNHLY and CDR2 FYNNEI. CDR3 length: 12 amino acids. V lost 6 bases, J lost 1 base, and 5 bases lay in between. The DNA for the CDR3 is TGTGCCAGCAGACACCGCACAGATACGCAGTATTTT. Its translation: CASRHRTDTQYF.

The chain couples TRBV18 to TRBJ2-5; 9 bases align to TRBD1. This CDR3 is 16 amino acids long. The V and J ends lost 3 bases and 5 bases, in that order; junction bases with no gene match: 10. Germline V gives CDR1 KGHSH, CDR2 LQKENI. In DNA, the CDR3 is TGTGCCAGCTCACCCGTCCCGGGACAGGGAATGGAGACCCAGTACTTC. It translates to CASSPVPGQGMETQYF.

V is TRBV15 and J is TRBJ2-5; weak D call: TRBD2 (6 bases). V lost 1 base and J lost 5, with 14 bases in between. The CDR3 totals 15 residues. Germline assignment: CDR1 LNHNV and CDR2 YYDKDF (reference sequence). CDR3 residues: CATSRALAARETQYF. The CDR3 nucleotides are TGTGCCACCAGCAGAGCGTTAGCGGCCAGGGAGACCCAGTACTTC.

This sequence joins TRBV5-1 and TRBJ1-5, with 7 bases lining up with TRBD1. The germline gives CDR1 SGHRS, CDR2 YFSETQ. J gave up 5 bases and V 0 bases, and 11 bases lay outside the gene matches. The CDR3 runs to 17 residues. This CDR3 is CASSLVGTVPADQPQHF. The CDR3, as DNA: TGCGCCAGCAGCTTGGTCGGGACAGTCCCTGCGGATCAGCCCCAGCATTTT.